The 2 T cell receptor beta chains presented below share a single source sample, sequenced in a study of cytomegalovirus exposure and HLA in healthy donors. 60 Vbeta and 13 Jbeta primers were used in PCR. Some clones are missing from TCRdb's copy, which holds only in-frame ones; the method was immunoSEQ multiplex PCR. Of roughly 120,000 clones listed, under 85% are singletons. The specimen was PBMCs. Source of these receptors: a woman in her thirties or forties in good health and CMV-seropositive.

The chain combines TRBV2 with TRBJ2-4, with 11 bases that match TRBD2. With 6 bases clipped from V and 6 bases from J, the junction kept 4 bases outside the gene matches. Germline V gene data show CDR1 as SNHLY and CDR2 as FYNNEI. The CDR3 runs to 14 residues. Here the CDR3 reads CASSTSGSTNIQYF. The DNA for the CDR3 is TGTGCCAGCAGCACTAGCGGGAGTACAAACATTCAGTACTTC.

The rearrangement joins TRBV10-3 to TRBJ2-1; 9 bases agree with TRBD2. V lost 6 bases and J lost 6; bases outside the gene matches: 12. The length of the CDR3 is 16 residues. CDR1 is ENHRY, CDR2 SYGVKD, per germline. The CDR3: CAISLGGGRAANEQFF. The CDR3 region has the DNA TGTGCCATCAGCCTGGGAGGCGGGAGGGCCGCCAATGAGCAGTTCTTC.